The 19 T cell receptor beta chains reported below all come from one sample, sequenced in a study of T cell responses to AZD1222 COVID-19 vaccine. The protocol was immunoSEQ multiplex PCR, while the TCRdb copy is restricted to in-frame clones and leaves out a portion. This sample carries about 83,000 clones, 80% to 90% of them seen once, and the ten largest clones take roughly 3.1%. Sequencing was performed on peripheral blood, taken 28 days after the second AZD1222 dose. The receptors originated from an adult who received the AZD1222 COVID-19 vaccine.

In this sample, this clone turned up a few times. V and J are TRBV11-2 and TRBJ1-4; 7 bases agree with TRBD1. CDR3 length equals 16 residues. The V gene end was trimmed by 6 bases and the J gene end by 0 bases; junction bases not matched to a gene: 7. Looked up from germline, CDR1 is SGHAT and CDR2 is FQNNGV. CDR3 protein: CASRQGQLATNEKLFF. The CDR3 region has the DNA TGTGCCAGCAGGCAGGGACAGCTTGCAACTAATGAAAAACTGTTTTTT. The whole variable domain, remainder taken from reference TRBV11-2 and TRBJ1-4, is EAGVAQSPRYKIIEKRQSVAFWCNPISGHATLYWYQQILGQGPKLLIQFQNNGVVDDSQLPKDRFSAERLKGVDSTLKIQPAKLEDSAVYLCASRQGQLATNEKLFFGSGTQLSVL.

CDR3 in amino acids: CASSLSLLGSDTQYF. DNA of the CDR3: TGCGCCAGCAGCTTGTCCCTACTAGGTTCAGATACGCAGTATTTT. The genes are TRBV5-1 and TRBJ2-3, with D perhaps TRBD2 (5 bases). Trimming shortened V by 1 base and J by 4 bases, and 13 bases separated the two germline ends. The CDR3 has 15 amino acids. Germline V gene data show CDR1 as SGHRS and CDR2 as YFSETQ.

The chain carries TRBV28 and TRBJ2-5; 8 bases are shared with TRBD2. V gave up 2 bases and J gave up 5 bases; unmatched junction bases: 7. This CDR3 contains 15 residues. Per the germline V gene, CDR1 is MDHEN and CDR2 is SYDVKM. This CDR3 is CASSLRSGGPETQYF. Here the CDR3 DNA reads TGTGCCAGCAGTTTAAGAAGCGGGGGACCGGAGACCCAGTACTTC. Full variable domain (outside the CDR3, taken from reference TRBV28 and TRBJ2-5): DVKVTQSSRYLVKRTGEKVFLECVQDMDHENMFWYRQDPGLGLRLIYFSYDVKMKEKGDIPEGYSVSREKKERFSLILESASTNQTSMYLCASSLRSGGPETQYFGPGTRLLVL.

The V gene is TRBV2, the J gene TRBJ1-4; the D is unclear. The germline CDR1 and CDR2 sequences are SNHLY and FYNNEI. V shed 5 bases and J shed 3 bases, with 7 bases lying between them. The CDR3 is 13 amino acids. The CDR3 sequence is CASSPDSNEKLFF. For the CDR3, the DNA is TGTGCCAGCAGTCCGGACTCTAATGAAAAACTGTTTTTT.

This rearrangement joins TRBV4-2 to TRBJ2-1, with TRBD2 identical over 8 bases. Per germline, CDR1 LGHNA and CDR2 YNFKEQ. Trimming cost V 8 bases and J 5 bases; bases outside gene matches: 14. The CDR3 extends over 16 amino acids. The CDR3 DNA follows: TGTGCCAGCCGAGCGGGGGCCGGGGGGGGTGACAATGAGCAGTTCTTC. Its translation is CASRAGAGGGDNEQFF.

The V and J genes are TRBV28 and TRBJ1-6; 7 bases fit TRBD1. The CDR3 spans 13 residues. The V segment lost 10 bases and the J segment 9 bases; nucleotides outside the gene matches: 9. CDR1 and CDR2 (germline): MDHEN, SYDVKM. CDR3 DNA: TGTGCCACTCTGAAGGGGGCGGCTTCACCCCTCCACTTT. It yields the protein CATLKGAASPLHF.

The chain joins TRBV6-2 or TRBV6-3 to TRBJ2-7; 10 nucleotides match TRBD1. After removal of 4 bases from V and 3 bases from J, the junction contained 6 bases not matched to a gene. Germline V gene sequence: CDR1 MNHEY, CDR2 SVGEGT. The length of the CDR3 is 15 residues. In DNA, the CDR3 is TGTGCCAGCAGTTCGCCGCGGACAGGGGGCTACGAGCAGTACTTC. It encodes CASSSPRTGGYEQYF.

This sequence joins TRBV19 and TRBJ1-6; 7 bases agree with TRBD1. Germline values: CDR1 LNHDA, CDR2 SQIVND (reference sequence). Trimming took 6 bases from V and 8 from J; bases not matched to a gene: 4. CDR3 size: 13 residues. CDR3 residues: CASRQGTHSPLHF. The CDR3 DNA follows: TGTGCCAGTAGACAGGGGACGCATTCACCCCTCCACTTT.

This rearrangement joins TRBV5-8 to TRBJ2-1; no firm D call. Germline CDR1 reads SGHTS; CDR2 reads YDEGEE. The CDR3 is 15 residues long. V lost 1 base and J lost 5, with 13 bases in between. DNA for the CDR3: TGTGCCAGCAGCTTGTTTCTGAGCTACGACAATGAGCAGTTCTTC. As protein: CASSLFLSYDNEQFF. Drawing the rest from reference TRBV5-8 and TRBJ2-1, the complete variable domain is EAGVTQSPTHLIKTRGQQATLRCSPISGHTSVYWYQQALGLGLQFLLWYDEGEERNRGNFPPRFSGRQFPNYSSELNVNALELEDSALYLCASSLFLSYDNEQFFGPGTRLTVL.

The chain couples TRBV3-1 (or the pseudogene TRBV3-2) to TRBJ1-6; D ambiguous. The CDR3 sequence is 12 residues long. The ends were cut back, 1 base at V and 12 bases at J, with 7 bases in the middle. The germline CDR1 and CDR2 sequences are LGHDT and YNNKEL (reference sequence). CDR3 sequence reads: CASSQGALPLHF. DNA of the CDR3: TGTGCCAGCAGCCAAGGGGCGTTACCCCTCCACTTT.

The DNA for the CDR3 is TGTGCCATCAGTGTGGAGGGGGCAAGCGAAAAACTGTTTTTT. Amino acid sequence: CAISVEGASEKLFF. V and J are TRBV10-3 and TRBJ1-4; TRBD1 matches 7 bases. V shed 4 bases, J shed 8 bases, and the junction held 7 bases outside the gene matches. This CDR3 is built from 14 residues. CDR1 is ENHRY, CDR2 SYGVKD, per germline.

This clone was counted a few times. The chain couples TRBV4-1 to TRBJ2-1; 12 positions agree with TRBD1. The CDR3 covers 17 residues. Looked up from germline, CDR1 is MGHRA and CDR2 is YSYEKL. The V and J ends lost 0 bases and 7 bases, in that order; junction bases with no gene match: 7. This chain's CDR3 is CASSQEGGQGAWNEQFF. The CDR3 nucleotides read TGCGCCAGCAGCCAAGAAGGGGGACAGGGGGCCTGGAATGAGCAGTTCTTC.

The genes are TRBV19 and TRBJ2-4; D is unclear. This CDR3 comprises 15 residues. The ends were cut back, 3 bases at V and 2 bases at J, with 11 bases in the middle. Germline V CDR1 and CDR2: LNHDA, SQIVND (reference sequence). The CDR3 region has the DNA TGTGCCAGTAGTATCCACAGATACTCCAAAAACATTCAGTACTTC. Translated, it gives CASSIHRYSKNIQYF.

The chain links TRBV19 to TRBJ2-1; D uncertain. Germline V lookup: CDR1 LNHDA, CDR2 SQIVND (reference sequence). CDR3 size: 15 residues. V lost 5 bases to trimming and J lost 3 bases, with 14 bases between them. Written as DNA, the CDR3 is TGTGCCAGTAGTCCGCCGGGCCGCGTCTACAATGAGCAGTTCTTC. Residues: CASSPPGRVYNEQFF.

CDR3 in amino acids: CASSQELNIQLFF. The CDR3 DNA reads TGCGCCAGCAGCCAAGAGTTAAACATTCAGCTGTTTTTT. The J gene is TRBJ2-2, the V gene TRBV4-3; D unclear. V was shortened by 0 bases and J by 12 bases, with 11 bases between the two germline ends. This CDR3 comprises 13 residues. Germline V gives CDR1 LGHNA, CDR2 YSLEER.

The rearrangement joins TRBV18 to TRBJ2-1; D is perhaps TRBD2 (6 bases). V shed 1 base and J shed 8 bases, with 12 bases lying between them. Germline V gene sequence: CDR1 KGHSH, CDR2 LQKENI. The CDR3 is made up of 14 amino acids. In DNA form, the CDR3 reads TGTGCCAGCTCACCACGGCTAGCGATCCATGAGCAGTTCTTC. Its protein is CASSPRLAIHEQFF.

This chain joins TRBV11-2 and TRBJ2-7; 9 nucleotides line up with TRBD1. This CDR3 comprises 17 residues. J gave up 1 base and V 5 bases, and 12 bases lay outside the gene matches. The germline V gene encodes CDR1 SGHAT and CDR2 FQNNGV. The CDR3 is CASSPQGAASGSYEQYF. The CDR3 bases are TGTGCCAGCAGCCCACAGGGGGCGGCTAGCGGATCCTACGAGCAGTACTTC.

V gene TRBV6-5 combines with J gene TRBJ1-6; D is undetermined. The CDR3 spans 14 residues. Germline V gene data show CDR1 as MNHEY and CDR2 as SVGAGI. Trimming took off 4 bases at V and 7 bases at J, with 11 bases between the two ends. Here the CDR3 reads CASSSHKMNSPLHF. CDR3 coding DNA: TGTGCCAGCAGTTCCCATAAGATGAATTCACCCCTCCACTTT.

The V and J genes are TRBV3-1 (or the pseudogene TRBV3-2) and TRBJ2-7; a weak D match, TRBD1 (5 bases). This CDR3 is 13 amino acids long. The germline V gene has CDR1 LGHDT and CDR2 YNNKEL (reference sequence). V gave up 6 bases and J gave up 3 bases, with 12 bases separating them. The CDR3 DNA follows: TGTGCCAGCAGACACGGACACGGCTACGAGCAGTACTTC. Translated, it gives CASRHGHGYEQYF.